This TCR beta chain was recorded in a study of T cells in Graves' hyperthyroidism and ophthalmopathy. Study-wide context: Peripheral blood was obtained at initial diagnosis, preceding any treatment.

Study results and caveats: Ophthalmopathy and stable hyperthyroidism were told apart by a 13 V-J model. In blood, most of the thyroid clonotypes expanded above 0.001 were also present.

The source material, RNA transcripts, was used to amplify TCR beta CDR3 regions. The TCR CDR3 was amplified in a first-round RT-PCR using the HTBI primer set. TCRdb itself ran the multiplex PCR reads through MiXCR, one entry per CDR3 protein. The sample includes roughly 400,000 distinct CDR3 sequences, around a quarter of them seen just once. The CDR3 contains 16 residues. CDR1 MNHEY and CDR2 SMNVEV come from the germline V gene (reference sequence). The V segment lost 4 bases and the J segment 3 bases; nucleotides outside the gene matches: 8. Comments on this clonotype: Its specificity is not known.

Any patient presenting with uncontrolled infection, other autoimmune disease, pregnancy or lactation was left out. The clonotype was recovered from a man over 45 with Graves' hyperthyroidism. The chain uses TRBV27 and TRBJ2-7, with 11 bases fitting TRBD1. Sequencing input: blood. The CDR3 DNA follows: TGTGCCAGCAGTTCGTCCGGGACAGGGGGTGTCTACGAGCAGTACTTC. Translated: CASSSSGTGGVYEQYF.